Given below is one T cell receptor (beta chain) in context. This clonotype was counted between two and nine times. What this receptor recognizes is not known. No clone much larger than this one lies a single base away; base qualities are absent. TCRdb records Illumina HiSeq 2500 as the sequencer. Quantitative 5'-RACE with molecular barcodes was the method used to prepare the TCR beta libraries. Regarding the original processing steps: A new computational method, built on a probabilistic model of VDJ rearrangement, was used to identify disease-linked TCR variants. Using fastp at Q25 and MiXCR, TCRdb reprocessed the public reads and kept productive beta chains. Every entry covers one CDR3 protein and lists the most common genes and DNA from its rows. These V and J calls rely on TCRdb rather than the paper's analysis. This sample lists roughly 230,000 distinct CDR3 sequences; roughly 18% were detected once. About a third of the sample is in the top ten clones.

The CDR3 has 12 amino acids, counting the end cysteine and phenylalanine. Of the read, only the CDR3 DNA is kept; its 36 bases are in frame from base 1. Trimming at the junction amounts to 5 bases on V and 4 bases on J, and the germline ends lie 9 bases apart. Taken from the germline V gene, the CDR1 and CDR2 loops are SGHRS and YFSETQ. The sample belongs to a study of CD8 T cells in ankylosing spondylitis (TCRdb year 2017). Background on the whole study: To find TCR variants linked to disease, the study profiled T cell receptor beta repertoires in ankylosing spondylitis patients and healthy donors. In total, the full study cohort was made up of 108 healthy donors and 20 to 25 ankylosing spondylitis patients. Peripheral blood was sampled, and synovial fluid was additionally collected from ankylosing spondylitis patients.

What the authors observed across the whole study: Some motif variants had previously been reported in the synovial fluid and blood of reactive arthritis patients, which suggests shared mechanisms of disease initiation. Blood from ankylosing spondylitis patients appeared to be characterized by a TCR beta motif made up of about 8 highly homologous amino acid variants. A CD8+ phenotype was shown by the disease-linked clones, which were found at relatively low frequencies in peripheral blood. Significant enrichment of the disease-linked clones was reported in matched synovial fluid samples from ankylosing spondylitis patients.

The specimen sequenced was blood, either unsorted or a sorted T cell fraction (not recorded which). The rearranged segments are TRBV5-1 and TRBJ1-2; too little of a D gene remains to name it. The source is a male donor with ankylosing spondylitis or in good health (not recorded which). CDR3 reads: CASSPHGYGYTF. The nucleotide sequence reads TGCGCCAGCAGTCCGCACGGCTATGGCTACACCTTC.